Listed below are T cell receptor beta chains from one sample, sequenced in a study of graft-versus-host responses after intestinal transplantation. TCRdb keeps only in-frame clones here, not all; method: immunoSEQ multiplex PCR. The repertoire consists of some 55,000 clones, with about 90% occurring once and the leading ten covering approximately 5.1%. The sample in question was PBMCs, obtained roughly 95 weeks after intestinal transplant. These receptors were obtained from a human patient who received an intestinal transplant, so some T cells may come from the graft donor. The CDR3 runs from the conserved cysteine through the conserved F or W. D genes are given only for firm matches. Clone size is not always given. Where it is, it says once, few, many or a class for expanded clones.

>TRBV27|once|TRBD1|TRBJ2-3
TGTGCCAGCAGTCCGGGACAGATTGCGGATACGCAGTATTTT
CASSPGQIADTQYF
>TRBV6-6|.|.|TRBJ1-6
TGTGCCAGCGCGGCGGGGGCGAACAATTCACCCCTCCACTTT
CASAAGANNSPLHF
>TRBV7-9|.|.|TRBJ1-4
TGTGCCAGCAGCTTAGTGAGGGGGGCGCGGGATCCAACTAATGAAAAACTGTTTTTT
CASSLVRGARDPTNEKLFF
>TRBV2|.|.|TRBJ1-4
TGTGCCAGCAGGCCGGGGTCTAATGAAAAACTGTTTTTT
CASRPGSNEKLFF
>TRBV15|.|TRBD2|TRBJ2-5
TGTGCCACCAGCCCCGGGCGGGGGTCGGAAGAGACCCAGTACTTC
CATSPGRGSEETQYF
>TRBV6-1|.|.|TRBJ2-5
TGTGCCAGCCAGGGGGGTCGGGAGACCCAGTACTTC
CASQGGRETQYF
>TRBV5-1|.|.|TRBJ2-1
TGCGCCAGCAGCCCACTTAGTTGGGGCAATGAGCAGTTCTTC
CASSPLSWGNEQFF
>TRBV19|.|.|TRBJ2-7
TGTGCCAGTGGAGGGGGCTACGAGCAGTACTTT
CASGGGYEQYF
>TRBV2|.|TRBD1|TRBJ1-5
TGTGCCAGCGGAGACCGACAGGGTGGGAGTCAGCCCCAGCATTTT
CASGDRQGGSQPQHF
>TRBV6-1|.|.|TRBJ2-2
TGTGCCAGCAGTATCACGTTCGCGAACACCGGGGAGCTGTTTTTT
CASSITFANTGELFF